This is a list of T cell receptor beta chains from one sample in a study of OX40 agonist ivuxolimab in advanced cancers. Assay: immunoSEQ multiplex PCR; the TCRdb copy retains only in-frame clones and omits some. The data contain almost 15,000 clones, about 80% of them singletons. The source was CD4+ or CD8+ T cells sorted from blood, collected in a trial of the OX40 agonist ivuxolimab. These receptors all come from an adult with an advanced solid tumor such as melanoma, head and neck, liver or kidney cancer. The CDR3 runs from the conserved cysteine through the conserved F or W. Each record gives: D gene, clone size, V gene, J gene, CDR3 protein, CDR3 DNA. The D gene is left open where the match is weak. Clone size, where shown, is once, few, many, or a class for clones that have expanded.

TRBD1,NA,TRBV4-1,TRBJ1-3,CASSQERGQDTIYF,TGCGCCAGCAGCCAAGAGAGGGGGCAGGACACCATATATTTT
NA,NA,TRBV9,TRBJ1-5,CASSPDGYQPQHF,TGTGCCAGCAGCCCCGACGGTTATCAGCCCCAGCATTTT
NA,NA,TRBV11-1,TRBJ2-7,CASSLEGNYEQYF,TGTGCCAGCAGCTTAGAGGGGAACTACGAGCAGTACTTC
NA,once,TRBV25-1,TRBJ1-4,CASREGGREKLFF,TGTGCCAGCAGGGAAGGGGGGCGCGAAAAACTGTTTTTT
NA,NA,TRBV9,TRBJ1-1,CASSVGEANLNTEAFF,TGTGCCAGCAGCGTAGGTGAGGCTAATCTGAACACTGAAGCTTTCTTT
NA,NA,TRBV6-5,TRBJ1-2,CASSYSGQTYGYTF,TGTGCCAGCAGTTACTCAGGACAGACCTATGGCTACACCTTC
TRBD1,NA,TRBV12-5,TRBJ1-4,CASGQTGTGDEKLFF,TGTGCTAGTGGTCAAACCGGGACAGGGGATGAAAAACTGTTTTTT
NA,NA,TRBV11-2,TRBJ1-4,CASGEFLIGANEKLFF,TGTGCCAGCGGAGAGTTCCTCATCGGGGCTAATGAAAAACTGTTTTTT
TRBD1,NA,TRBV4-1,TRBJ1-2,CASSQDRTGVGYTF,TGCGCCAGCAGCCAAGACCGGACAGGGGTTGGCTACACCTTC
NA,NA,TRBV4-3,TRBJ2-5,CASSQDGGAETQYF,TGCGCCAGCAGCCAAGATGGAGGAGCGGAGACCCAGTACTTC
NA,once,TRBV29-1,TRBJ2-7,CSVEDLGVEQYF,TGCAGCGTTGAAGATCTTGGAGTAGAGCAGTACTTC
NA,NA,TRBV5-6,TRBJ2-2,CASSLAIGTGNTGELFF,TGTGCCAGCAGCTTGGCCATCGGGACGGGAAACACCGGGGAGCTGTTTTTT
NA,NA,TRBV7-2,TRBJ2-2,CASSLLYTGELFF,TGTGCCAGCAGCTTACTCTACACCGGGGAGCTGTTTTTT
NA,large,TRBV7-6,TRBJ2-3,CASSGVTDTQYF,TGTGCCAGCAGCGGAGTAACAGATACGCAGTATTTT
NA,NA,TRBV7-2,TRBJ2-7,CASSFGDYEQYF,TGTGCCAGCAGCTTCGGCGACTACGAGCAGTACTTC
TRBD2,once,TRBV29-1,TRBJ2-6,CSAGGAGSAGANVLTF,TGCAGCGCCGGGGGGGCAGGGTCGGCTGGGGCCAACGTCCTGACTTTC
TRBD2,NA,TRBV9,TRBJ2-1,CASSVDGGSYNEQFF,TGTGCCAGCAGCGTAGACGGGGGGTCTTACAATGAGCAGTTCTTC
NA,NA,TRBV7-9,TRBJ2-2,CASSLEGRTPDTGELFF,TGTGCCAGCAGCTTAGAGGGTAGGACCCCGGACACCGGGGAGCTGTTTTTT
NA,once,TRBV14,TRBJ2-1,CASSQASRRWEQFF,TGTGCCAGCAGCCAAGCCTCCAGACGGTGGGAGCAGTTCTTC
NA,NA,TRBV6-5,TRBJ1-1,CASSPGTEAFF,TGTGCCAGCAGTCCAGGAACTGAAGCTTTCTTT
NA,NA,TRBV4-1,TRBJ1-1,CASSQVAGVNTEAFF,TGCGCCAGCAGCCAAGTCGCGGGGGTGAACACTGAAGCTTTCTTT
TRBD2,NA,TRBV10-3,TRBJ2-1,CAISDPGIAGGYNEQFF,TGTGCCATCAGTGACCCGGGGATAGCGGGGGGGTACAATGAGCAGTTCTTC
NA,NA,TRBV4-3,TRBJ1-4,CASSQGLGSNNEKLFF,TGCGCCAGCAGCCAAGGTCTGGGTTCTAATAATGAAAAACTGTTTTTT
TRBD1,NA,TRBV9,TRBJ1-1,CASSGGQQNTEAFF,TGTGCCAGCAGCGGGGGACAGCAGAACACTGAAGCTTTCTTT
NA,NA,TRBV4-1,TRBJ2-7,CASSQDFGPEQYF,TGCGCCAGCAGCCAAGATTTCGGGCCCGAGCAGTACTTC
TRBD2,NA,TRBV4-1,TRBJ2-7,CASSLLLAGGSEQYF,TGCGCCAGCAGCCTCCTACTAGCGGGGGGTTCCGAGCAGTACTTC
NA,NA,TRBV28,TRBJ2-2,CASSLDTDTGELFF,TGTGCCAGCAGTCTTGACACCGACACCGGGGAGCTGTTTTTT